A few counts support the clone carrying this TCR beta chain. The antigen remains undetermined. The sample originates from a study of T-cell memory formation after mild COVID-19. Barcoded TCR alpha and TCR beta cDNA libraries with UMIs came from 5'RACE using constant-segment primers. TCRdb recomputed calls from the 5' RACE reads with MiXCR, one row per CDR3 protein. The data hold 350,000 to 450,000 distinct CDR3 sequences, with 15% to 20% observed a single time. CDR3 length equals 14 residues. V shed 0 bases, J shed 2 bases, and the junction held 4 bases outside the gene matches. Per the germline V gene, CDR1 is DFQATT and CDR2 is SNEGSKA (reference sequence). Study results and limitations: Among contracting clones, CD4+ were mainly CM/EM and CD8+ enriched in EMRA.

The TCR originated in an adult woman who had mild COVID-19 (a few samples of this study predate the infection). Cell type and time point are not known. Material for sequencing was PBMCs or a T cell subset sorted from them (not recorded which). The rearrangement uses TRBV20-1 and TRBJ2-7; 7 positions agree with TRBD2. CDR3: CSARDLLAAYEQYF. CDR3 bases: TGCAGTGCTAGAGATCTGCTAGCGGCCTACGAGCAGTACTTC.